Presented here are 10 T cell receptor beta chains from one specimen sequenced in a study of blood T cell repertoires in COVID-19. Assay: immunoSEQ multiplex PCR; the TCRdb copy retains only in-frame clones and omits some. The sample yields some 270,000 clones, roughly 90% seen once. Sequencing used peripheral blood. Receptor source: a young man with acute or convalescent COVID-19.

The rearrangement joins TRBV7-2 to TRBJ2-1, with D possibly TRBD2 on 5 matching bases. Germline V gene lookup returns CDR1 SGHTA and CDR2 FQGNSA. Trimming cost V 1 base and J 8 bases, with 6 bases left between them. This CDR3 is 12 amino acids long. CDR3 loop: CASSLVGDEQFF. The CDR3 DNA sequence: TGTGCCAGCAGCTTAGTCGGGGATGAGCAGTTCTTC.

V gene TRBV24-1 combines with J gene TRBJ2-5, with TRBD2 matching over 7 bases. Per the germline V gene, CDR1 is KGHDR and CDR2 is SFDVKD. V lost 6 bases and J lost 7; bases outside the gene matches: 10. The CDR3 runs 14 residues. CDR3 in amino acids: CATSLSGVIGTQYF. The CDR3 nucleotides are TGTGCCACCAGTCTAAGCGGGGTTATCGGGACCCAGTACTTC.

V usage is TRBV6-7 and J usage is TRBJ1-1, with TRBD1 matching 9 bases. TRBV6-7 is known as an ORF, though its function is uncertain. There are 18 residues in the CDR3. J was trimmed by 3 bases and V by 0 bases; bases with no gene match: 11. CDR3 sequence: CASSYSFGTGRGHTEAFF. The CDR3 DNA sequence: TGTGCCAGCAGTTACTCTTTTGGGACAGGGAGGGGTCACACTGAAGCTTTCTTT.

The V and J genes are TRBV23-1 and TRBJ2-7; 9 positions match TRBD1. TRBV23-1 is classed as an ORF, of uncertain function. This CDR3 contains 16 residues. The V and J ends lost 5 bases and 5 bases, in that order; junction bases with no gene match: 13. CDR3 in DNA: TGCGCCAGCAGTTGGGTAGGGGGGGACAGGGTCGACGAGCAGTACTTC. As protein: CASSWVGGDRVDEQYF.

This sequence joins TRBV5-1 and TRBJ2-1, with 11 bases identical to TRBD2. The CDR3 has 17 amino acids. After removal of 5 bases from V and 2 bases from J, the junction contained 9 bases not matched to a gene. Germline CDR1 SGHRS, CDR2 YFSETQ. CDR3 bases: TGCGCCAGCAGGCACACTAGCGGGGGCAGCACCTACAATGAGCAGTTCTTC. It encodes CASRHTSGGSTYNEQFF. Full variable domain (rest looked up from reference TRBV5-1 and TRBJ2-1): KAGVTQTPRYLIKTRGQQVTLSCSPISGHRSVSWYQQTPGQGLQFLFEYFSETQRNKGNFPGRFSGRQFSNSRSEMNVSTLELGDSALYLCASRHTSGGSTYNEQFFGPGTRLTVL.

The chain uses TRBV19 and TRBJ1-5, with a tentative D call TRBD1 (5 bases). The CDR3 totals 14 residues. Germline CDR1 and CDR2: LNHDA and SQIVND (reference sequence). Trimming removed 5 bases from V and 0 bases from J, with 8 bases in between. The CDR3 sequence is CASSQGFSNQPQHF. CDR3 sequence (DNA): TGTGCCAGTAGTCAGGGATTTAGCAATCAGCCCCAGCATTTT.

The chain recombines TRBV7-9 with TRBJ2-5; a weak D match, TRBD2 (6 bases). The germline gives CDR1 SEHNR, CDR2 FQNEAQ (reference sequence). V shed 4 bases and J shed 5 bases, with 20 bases lying between them. The CDR3 extends over 16 amino acids. This CDR3 reads CASSSPLGAGRETQYF. The DNA for the CDR3 is TGTGCCAGCAGCTCCCCGTTAGGGGCTGGGAGGGAGACCCAGTACTTC.

The rearrangement uses TRBV19 and TRBJ1-6; 7 positions agree with TRBD1. Germline CDR1 reads LNHDA; CDR2 reads SQIVND (reference sequence). There are 16 residues in the CDR3. V lost 4 bases, J lost 7 bases, and 10 bases stayed unmatched. CDR3 residues: CASSTRSPGGNSPLHF. The CDR3 DNA reads TGTGCCAGTAGTACCCGTTCCCCAGGGGGAAATTCACCCCTCCACTTT. Combining the CDR3 with reference TRBV19 and TRBJ1-6 gives the whole variable domain DGGITQSPKYLFRKEGQNVTLSCEQNLNHDAMYWYRQDPGQGLRLIYYSQIVNDFQKGDIAEGYSVSREKKESFPLTVTSAQKNPTAFYLCASSTRSPGGNSPLHFGNGTRLTVT.

Regarding this clone: Other DNA sequences in this specimen translate into the identical CDR3. The chain combines TRBV18 with TRBJ1-1; D is unclear. Germline V lookup: CDR1 KGHSH, CDR2 LQKENI. V dropped 2 bases and J dropped 1 base, with 5 bases sitting between them. CDR3 length equals 13 residues. CDR3 nucleotides: TGTGCCAGCTCACCATCCCAGAACACTGAAGCTTTCTTT. Protein: CASSPSQNTEAFF.

V and J are TRBV2 and TRBJ1-2; D unclear. The length of the CDR3 is 12 residues. Germline loops: CDR1 SNHLY, CDR2 FYNNEI. Deletions cut 1 base from V and 8 bases from J, with 8 bases between. CDR3 in amino acids: CASSEGPSGYTF. The CDR3 DNA reads as TGTGCCAGCAGTGAAGGGCCGTCAGGCTACACCTTC.